Below, 23 T cell receptor beta chains from the same sample are listed, as sequenced in a study of T-cell memory formation after mild COVID-19. TCRdb reprocessed the 5' RACE reads via MiXCR and lists one record per CDR3 protein. This table has hundreds of thousands of distinct CDR3 sequences, 20% appearing once. The specimen sequenced was PBMCs or a T cell subset sorted from them (not recorded which). Source of these receptors: an adult woman who had mild COVID-19 (a few samples of this study predate the infection). Cell type and time point are not known.

Here the CDR3 reads CASSSWSDEQFF. In nucleotides, the CDR3 is TGTGCCAGCAGCTCCTGGAGCGATGAGCAGTTCTTC. V and J are TRBV9 and TRBJ2-1; D is uncertain. V dropped 4 bases and J dropped 8 bases, with 10 bases sitting between them. The CDR3 runs 12 residues. Germline V CDR1 and CDR2: SGDLS, YYNGEE. Combining the CDR3 with reference TRBV9 and TRBJ2-1 gives the whole variable domain DSGVTQTPKHLITATGQRVTLRCSPRSGDLSVYWYQQSLDQGLQFLIQYYNGEERAKGNILERFSAQQFPDLHSELNLSSLELGDSALYFCASSSWSDEQFFGPGTRLTVL.

V and J are TRBV20-1 and TRBJ2-7, with 10 positions matching TRBD2. This CDR3 has 14 residues. The trim removed 3 bases at V and 7 bases at J, leaving 9 bases unmatched. Germline CDR1 is DFQATT and CDR2 is SNEGSKA (reference sequence). DNA for the CDR3: TGCAGTGCTAGTCTGAGCGGGAGGGGGGATGAGCAGTACTTC. The encoded protein is CSASLSGRGDEQYF.

In DNA, the CDR3 is TGCAGTGCTAGAGTTGGGGGAACCTTGCAGTATTTT. This gives the protein CSARVGGTLQYF. The chain recombines TRBV20-1 with TRBJ2-3; D possibly uses TRBD1 or TRBD2 (5 bases each). The CDR3 extends over 12 amino acids. Germline CDR1 is DFQATT and CDR2 is SNEGSKA (reference sequence). The V and J ends lost 1 base and 11 bases respectively, with 13 bases between them.

V gene TRBV5-1 combines with J gene TRBJ2-7; the D is unclear. The germline V and J ends were trimmed by 0 bases and 2 bases, with 15 bases remaining between them. The CDR3 covers 16 residues. The germline V gene encodes CDR1 SGHRS and CDR2 YFSETQ. The CDR3 region is CASSLGRSIPAYEQYF. The CDR3 nucleotides read TGCGCCAGCAGCTTGGGGCGGTCCATACCGGCCTACGAGCAGTACTTC.

The chain carries TRBV7-9 and TRBJ2-5; 8 positions match TRBD2. This CDR3 contains 14 residues. V shed 1 base and J 4 bases; nucleotides not matched to a gene: 2. The germline V gene encodes CDR1 SEHNR and CDR2 FQNEAQ (reference sequence). The CDR3 region has the DNA TGTGCCAGCAGCTTAGGAAGCGGGAGAGAGACCCAGTACTTC. Translated: CASSLGSGRETQYF.

This clonotype was recorded at least ten times. This sequence joins TRBV5-1 and TRBJ2-5; no clear D gene. Germline V gene data show CDR1 as SGHRS and CDR2 as YFSETQ. The V gene lost 3 bases and the J gene lost 1 base, with 16 bases spanning the gap. The CDR3 is made up of 16 amino acids. The DNA for the CDR3 is TGCGCCAGCAGCTCCGATCGGGTATGGTTCCAAGAGACCCAGTACTTC. This gives the protein CASSSDRVWFQETQYF.

The CDR3 DNA is TGTGCCACCAGTGATTGGGGAAGCACAGATACGCAGTATTTT. Its translation is CATSDWGSTDTQYF. This chain joins TRBV24-1 and TRBJ2-3; no clear D gene. Trimming left V 2 bases short and J 0 bases short, with 5 bases between. The CDR3 runs to 14 residues. From germline, CDR1 is KGHDR and CDR2 SFDVKD.

The chain joins TRBV15 to TRBJ2-7, with 14 bases identical to TRBD2. CDR3 length: 19 amino acids. J was trimmed by 0 bases and V by 3 bases; bases with no gene match: 10. Germline CDR1 LNHNV, CDR2 YYDKDF (reference sequence). The CDR3 nucleotides read TGTGCCACCAGCAGCCACTCCGGGACTAGCGGGAGAACCTCCTACGAGCAGTACTTC. It is translated as CATSSHSGTSGRTSYEQYF.

The CDR3 spells CASSEAGGGFYNEQFF. For the CDR3, the DNA is TGTGCCAGCAGTGAAGCGGGCGGGGGCTTCTACAATGAGCAGTTCTTC. The chain uses TRBV2 and TRBJ2-1; perhaps TRBD2 as D (7 bases). Per germline, CDR1 SNHLY and CDR2 FYNNEI. The CDR3 is made up of 16 amino acids. Between the trimmed V and J ends, which lost 0 bases and 3 bases, there was a span of 12 bases.

A few counts support this clonotype. The chain employs TRBV3-1 and TRBJ1-6, with a possible D match to TRBD1 (5 bases). This CDR3 spans 17 amino acids. In germline, CDR1 is LGHDT, CDR2 YNNKEL (reference sequence). V was cut by 7 bases and J by 10 bases, with 26 bases left in between. The CDR3 sequence is CASNRWDVMRSGSPLHF. CDR3 sequence (DNA): TGTGCCAGCAACCGATGGGACGTGATGAGGTCCGGGTCACCCCTCCACTTT.

The chain joins TRBV20-1 to TRBJ1-1; D perhaps matches TRBD1 (6 bases). Germline V gives CDR1 DFQATT, CDR2 SNEGSKA (reference sequence). The CDR3 sequence is 13 residues long. V was clipped by 1 base and J by 4 bases, with 10 bases between them. CDR3 amino acids: CSARVKGGTEAFF. For the CDR3, the DNA is TGCAGTGCTAGAGTAAAGGGGGGCACTGAAGCTTTCTTT.

The rearrangement joins TRBV29-1 to TRBJ2-2, with 9 bases identical to TRBD1. CDR3 size: 14 residues. The germline gives CDR1 SQVTM, CDR2 ANQGSEA. V shed 7 bases and J 3 bases; nucleotides not matched to a gene: 6. As DNA, the CDR3 is TGCAGCGCCGCACAGGGGGCGTACACCGGGGAGCTGTTTTTT. Amino acids: CSAAQGAYTGELFF.

The chain links TRBV27 to TRBJ2-7; D may be TRBD2 (5 bases). With 5 bases removed from V and 3 bases from J, the gap between germline ends came to 14 bases. This CDR3 is 14 amino acids long. Germline CDR1 is MNHEY and CDR2 is SMNVEV (reference sequence). CDR3 residues: CASSPARGFYEQYF. Written as DNA, the CDR3 is TGTGCCAGCAGTCCCGCCCGGGGATTCTACGAGCAGTACTTC.

This clonotype was counted only a few times. The chain uses TRBV24-1 and TRBJ1-5, with 7 nucleotides matching TRBD1. The CDR3 is 14 amino acids. The junction had 7 bases not matched to a gene; V was cut back by 6 bases and J by 6 bases. Germline lookup yields CDR1 KGHDR and CDR2 SFDVKD. The DNA of the CDR3 is TGTGCCACCAGTCGACAGGGCTCTTCTCAGCCCCAGCATTTT. Translating gives CATSRQGSSQPQHF.

The rearrangement uses TRBV3-1 and TRBJ2-7; 8 bases agree with TRBD1. V lost 5 bases, J lost 5 bases, and 11 bases stayed unmatched. Germline lookup yields CDR1 LGHDT and CDR2 YNNKEL (reference sequence). The CDR3 spans 15 residues. The CDR3 loop is CASSYRQGKKDEQYF. CDR3 nucleotide sequence: TGTGCCAGCAGCTACCGACAGGGGAAGAAGGACGAGCAGTACTTC.

This clonotype was seen only once. The V call is TRBV6-5, the J call TRBJ2-7; 8 nucleotides agree with TRBD2. Trimming removed 6 bases from V and 5 bases from J; junction bases left unmatched: 9. This CDR3 contains 14 residues. Germline V gene lookup returns CDR1 MNHEY and CDR2 SVGAGI. In DNA form, the CDR3 reads TGTGCCAGCAGCCGGCGAGCGGGAGCCCACGAGCAGTACTTC. Residues: CASSRRAGAHEQYF.

The chain couples TRBV4-1 to TRBJ2-2, with 8 bases identical to TRBD1. The CDR3 covers 15 residues. Trimming cost V 1 base and J 5 bases; bases outside gene matches: 3. Germline assignment: CDR1 MGHRA and CDR2 YSYEKL. CDR3 loop: CASSQARTGTGELFF. DNA for the CDR3: TGCGCCAGCAGCCAAGCCAGGACAGGGACCGGGGAGCTGTTTTTT.

This clonotype was observed a handful of times. The genes are TRBV15 and TRBJ1-1; D is uncertain. Germline values: CDR1 LNHNV, CDR2 YYDKDF (reference sequence). This CDR3 has 14 residues. V was pared by 4 bases and J by 0 bases, with 9 bases between. CDR3: CATSNGEMNTEAFF. In DNA, the CDR3 is TGTGCCACCAGCAACGGGGAGATGAACACTGAAGCTTTCTTT.

This chain joins TRBV4-3 and TRBJ2-3; 7 bases line up with TRBD1. Losses at the gene ends were 0 bases for V and 1 base for J; bases not matched to a gene: 7. This CDR3 spans 17 amino acids. Germline V lookup: CDR1 LGHNA, CDR2 YSLEER. The CDR3 bases are TGCGCCAGCAGCCAAGAGGTGACAGGGTGGGGCACAGATACGCAGTATTTT. Its protein is CASSQEVTGWGTDTQYF.

In this sample, this clonotype turned up a few times. J is TRBJ1-1 and V is TRBV20-1; TRBD1 matches at 8 bases. The CDR3 contains 13 residues. Germline CDR1 DFQATT, CDR2 SNEGSKA (reference sequence). Trimming cost V 3 bases and J 4 bases; bases outside gene matches: 4. CDR3 nucleotide sequence: TGCAGTGCTAGCCCAGGGGGCCCCACTGAAGCTTTCTTT. This translates into CSASPGGPTEAFF.

The chain links TRBV2 to TRBJ2-3, with D perhaps given as TRBD1 or TRBD2 (6 bases each). The ends were cut back, 4 bases at V and 2 bases at J, with 13 bases in the middle. The length of the CDR3 is 15 residues. Germline assignment: CDR1 SNHLY and CDR2 FYNNEI. The CDR3 DNA reads as TGTGCCAGCAGTGGAGGGGGACTCATCACAGATACGCAGTATTTT. Translated, it gives CASSGGGLITDTQYF.

This sequence joins TRBV7-9 and TRBJ2-5; maybe TRBD1 (6 bases). The CDR3 extends over 17 amino acids. V dropped 5 bases and J dropped 3 bases, with 22 bases sitting between them. Germline loops: CDR1 SEHNR, CDR2 FQNEAQ (reference sequence). CDR3 sequence reads: CASSPRTVSAYEETQYF. In nucleotides, the CDR3 is TGTGCCAGCAGCCCCCGGACAGTTTCAGCTTATGAAGAGACCCAGTACTTC. The full variable domain, completed using reference TRBV7-9 and TRBJ2-5, is DTGVSQNPRHKITKRGQNVTFRCDPISEHNRLYWYRQTLGQGPEFLTYFQNEAQLEKSRLLSDRFSAERPKGSFSTLEIQRTEQGDSAMYLCASSPRTVSAYEETQYFGPGTRLLVL.

In its sample, this clonotype was seen a few times. V gene TRBV12-3 or TRBV12-4 combines with J gene TRBJ1-1, with D maybe TRBD1 (6 bases). Between the trimmed V and J ends, which lost 5 bases and 3 bases, there was a span of 19 bases. The CDR3 contains 16 residues. The CDR3 spells CASSPPVGGGDTEAFF. CDR3 in DNA: TGTGCCAGCAGTCCACCGGTAGGGGGAGGGGACACTGAAGCTTTCTTT.